This TCR beta chain is drawn from a study of T cell responses to AZD1222 COVID-19 vaccine. From germline, CDR1 is SGDLS and CDR2 YYNGEE. The CDR3 is 15 residues long. The V gene lost 2 bases and the J gene lost 10 bases, with 16 bases spanning the gap. Here immunoSEQ multiplex PCR was the method, and the copy in TCRdb shows in-frame clones only, minus some. The data contain around 150,000 clones, about 90% of them singletons. A single count supports this clone. The input for sequencing was peripheral blood, taken on day 0 of AZD1222 vaccination. The source is an adult in good health. The chain is built from TRBV9 and TRBJ1-6, with D perhaps matching TRBD1 (5 bases). CDR3 sequence reads: CASSVGARGDSPLHF. For the CDR3, the DNA is TGTGCCAGCAGCGTCGGGGCCCGGGGGGACTCACCCCTCCACTTT. Based on the CDR3 plus reference TRBV9 and TRBJ1-6, the full variable domain is DSGVTQTPKHLITATGQRVTLRCSPRSGDLSVYWYQQSLDQGLQFLIQYYNGEERAKGNILERFSAQQFPDLHSELNLSSLELGDSALYFCASSVGARGDSPLHFGNGTRLTVT.